This TCR beta chain was identified in a study of T cells after yellow fever vaccination. Across the whole study: SMART-Seq v4 Ultra Low Input served to prepare low-cell-number fractions. Study-level results: The booster response re-showed most primary clones: about 96% CD4, 88% CD8. FACS-sorted repertoires could harbor abundant contaminating bulk-population clonotypes.

For TCR, cDNA came from 5'RACE template switching, which added a universal primer site and UMIs. MiXCR was run by TCRdb on the 5' RACE reads, yielding one entry per CDR3 protein. The sample gives approximately 300,000 distinct CDR3 sequences, roughly a tenth of which show up once; about 3.5% is in the top ten. This clonotype was seen a few times. The antigen is undetermined. This CDR3 has 13 amino acids. V was shortened by 3 bases and J by 1 base, with 7 bases between the two germline ends. Germline lookup yields CDR1 SGHTA and CDR2 FQGNSA. This clonotype was sampled from a man aged 18-30 years who received the YFV17D yellow fever vaccine. The gene calls are TRBV7-2 and TRBJ2-7, with D perhaps matching TRBD1 (5 bases). The material was CD4+ T cells sorted from PBMCs, obtained 45 days after the yellow fever booster vaccination. CDR3 in amino acids: CASSFSGSYEQYF. The CDR3 nucleotides read TGTGCCAGCAGCTTCTCAGGGTCCTACGAGCAGTACTTC.